A single sample gave rise to the 23 T cell receptor beta chains below, sequenced in a study of T cells in Graves' hyperthyroidism and ophthalmopathy. The investigators amplified TCR beta CDR3 regions from RNA transcripts. The primer set for the first-round RT-PCR of the TCR CDR3 was HTBI. TCRdb reanalysed the multiplex PCR reads using MiXCR and keeps one entry per CDR3 protein. The profile shows 600,000 or so distinct CDR3 sequences, 14% of them singletons. Sequencing used blood. The receptors were sampled from a woman aged 18-29 years with Graves' ophthalmopathy.

This clonotype appeared many times. The rearrangement links TRBV29-1 to TRBJ2-2; the match to TRBD2 covers 9 bases. The V gene end was trimmed by 2 bases and the J gene end by 7 bases; junction bases not matched to a gene: 8. The CDR3 is 15 residues long. Germline CDR1 is SQVTM and CDR2 is ANQGSEA. In nucleotides, the CDR3 is TGCAGCGTTGAATTGGGCGGGAGGGCAATCGGGGAGCTGTTTTTT. It yields the protein CSVELGGRAIGELFF.

This clonotype appeared many times. The chain joins TRBV11-3 to TRBJ1-1; 8 bases align to TRBD1. V gave up 5 bases and J gave up 0 bases; unmatched junction bases: 5. The CDR3 is made up of 15 amino acids. Germline CDR1 is SGHNT and CDR2 is YENEEA. The CDR3 is CASSQGAFMNTEAFF. In nucleotides, the CDR3 is TGTGCCAGCAGCCAGGGGGCATTCATGAACACTGAAGCTTTCTTT.

This clonotype was detected a few times. The J gene is TRBJ2-6, the V gene TRBV3-1; D not resolved. The CDR3 consists of 14 residues. Germline CDR1 and CDR2: LGHDT and YNNKEL (reference sequence). V lost 4 bases to trimming and J lost 1 base, with 5 bases between them. This CDR3 reads CASSPVSGANVLTF. The CDR3 DNA sequence: TGTGCCAGCAGCCCCGTTTCTGGGGCCAACGTCCTGACTTTC.

The CDR3 reads CASSQLTGTTYNEQFF. CDR3 nucleotides: TGTGCCAGCAGCCAACTAACCGGGACTACCTACAATGAGCAGTTCTTC. The chain employs TRBV13 and TRBJ2-1; 7 positions agree with TRBD2. There are 16 residues in the CDR3. Per germline, CDR1 PRHDT and CDR2 FYEKMQ (reference sequence). The V and J ends lost 5 bases and 2 bases, in that order; junction bases with no gene match: 9.

This clonotype was detected many times. The chain uses TRBV12-3 or TRBV12-4 and TRBJ2-2; no reliable D call. With 5 bases removed from V and 0 bases from J, the gap between germline ends came to 22 bases. There are 19 residues in the CDR3. The DNA for the CDR3 is TGTGCCAGCAGTCCCCCGGATAGGCCAAGATCCGCGAACACCGGGGAGCTGTTTTTT. It yields the protein CASSPPDRPRSANTGELFF.

This clonotype appeared many times. The genes are TRBV12-3 or TRBV12-4 and TRBJ2-7, with 11 bases fitting TRBD1. J was trimmed by 5 bases and V by 5 bases; bases with no gene match: 8. CDR3 length equals 15 residues. The CDR3 DNA sequence: TGTGCCAGCAGTCCTGGACAGGGGGCTTCTGACGAGCAGTACTTC. This encodes CASSPGQGASDEQYF.

Many counts were recorded for this clonotype. The chain couples TRBV6-2 or TRBV6-3 to TRBJ2-5, with 12 bases matching TRBD2. The CDR3 consists of 16 residues. Trimming removed 5 bases from V and 3 bases from J; junction bases left unmatched: 7. Per the germline V gene, CDR1 is MNHEY and CDR2 is SVGEGT. The CDR3: CASSDLLAGGEETQYF. CDR3 sequence (DNA): TGTGCCAGCAGTGATCTCCTAGCGGGAGGGGAAGAGACCCAGTACTTC.

The chain recombines TRBV11-3 with TRBJ2-7; 7 nucleotides agree with TRBD2. CDR3 length: 14 amino acids. V was clipped by 8 bases and J by 0 bases; unmatched bases: 7. Germline V CDR1 and CDR2: SGHNT, YENEEA. The CDR3 region has the DNA TGTGCCAGCCGCCCCACGGGAGGCTCCTACGAGCAGTACTTC. Encoded protein: CASRPTGGSYEQYF. Filled out from reference TRBV11-3 and TRBJ2-7, the complete variable domain reads EAGVVQSPRYKIIEKKQPVAFWCNPISGHNTLYWYLQNLGQGPELLIRYENEEAVDDSQLPKDRFSAERLKGVDSTLKIQPAELGDSAVYLCASRPTGGSYEQYFGPGTRLTVT.

The chain employs TRBV9 and TRBJ1-2; 7 bases match TRBD1. V was clipped by 4 bases and J by 9 bases; unmatched bases: 9. The germline CDR1 and CDR2 sequences are SGDLS and YYNGEE. CDR3 length equals 13 residues. The CDR3 DNA sequence: TGTGCCAGCAGCTTAGAGACAGGGCCACGCTACACCTTC. Protein: CASSLETGPRYTF.

Many counts were recorded for this clonotype. The V call is TRBV7-3, the J call TRBJ1-1, with a possible D match to TRBD1 (5 bases). CDR1 is SGHTA, CDR2 FQGTGA, per germline. The V gene lost 1 base and the J gene lost 3 bases, with 9 bases spanning the gap. The CDR3 has 14 residues. The CDR3 DNA reads TGTGCCAGCAGCTTAATTCCAGGGCACACTGAAGCTTTCTTT. Protein product: CASSLIPGHTEAFF.

This clonotype was detected many times. V is TRBV27 and J is TRBJ1-1, with D perhaps matching TRBD1 (5 bases). CDR1 is MNHEY and CDR2 is SMNVEV in the germline V gene (reference sequence). Trimming removed 1 base at V and 2 bases at J, with 20 bases between. CDR3 length: 18 amino acids. The CDR3 sequence: CASSLCSCRGGHNTEAFF. The CDR3 bases are TGTGCCAGCAGTTTATGTAGTTGTCGGGGGGGTCACAACACTGAAGCTTTCTTT.

This clonotype was recorded many times. The chain uses TRBV20-1 and TRBJ2-3; possible D gene TRBD2, 6 bases. Trimming took off 6 bases at V and 2 bases at J, with 18 bases between the two ends. Germline lookup yields CDR1 DFQATT and CDR2 SNEGSKA (reference sequence). The length of the CDR3 is 15 residues. The CDR3 nucleotides read TGCAGTGCGTCGAGGGCCGAGCGGGCCACAGATACGCAGTATTTT. Translating gives CSASRAERATDTQYF.

Many counts were recorded for this clonotype. V gene TRBV6-1 combines with J gene TRBJ1-2, with 9 bases identical to TRBD1. This CDR3 comprises 15 residues. From germline, CDR1 is MNHNS and CDR2 SASEGT. With V trimmed by 7 bases and J by 2 bases, 8 bases remained unmatched. The CDR3 nucleotides read TGTGCCAGCACCGAACAGGGGGCAGGGAACTATGGCTACACCTTC. Translation: CASTEQGAGNYGYTF.

The chain combines TRBV28 with TRBJ1-2; 12 bases align to TRBD1. This CDR3 comprises 14 residues. With V trimmed by 8 bases and J by 5 bases, 6 bases remained unmatched. Germline CDR1 reads MDHEN; CDR2 reads SYDVKM. The CDR3 sequence is CASRGQGAGYGYTF. CDR3 DNA sequence: TGTGCCAGCCGGGGACAGGGGGCCGGGTATGGCTACACCTTC.

This clonotype was counted ten times or more. This chain uses TRBV20-1 with TRBJ2-7, with 10 bases aligning to TRBD2. V dropped 2 bases and J dropped 6; count of bases not matched to a gene: 7. The CDR3 is 14 amino acids. Germline assignment: CDR1 DFQATT and CDR2 SNEGSKA (reference sequence). In DNA form, the CDR3 reads TGCAGTGCTAGACCGGGACTAGCGTGGGGCGAGCAGTACTTC. It yields the protein CSARPGLAWGEQYF.

This clonotype was seen many times. The chain joins TRBV24-1 to TRBJ2-5; D is unclear. This CDR3 has 12 amino acids. The germline V and J ends were trimmed by 0 bases and 7 bases, with 5 bases remaining between them. Per the germline V gene, CDR1 is KGHDR and CDR2 is SFDVKD. The CDR3, as DNA: TGTGCCACCAGTGATTTGCGCGGGACCCAGTACTTC. Its protein is CATSDLRGTQYF.

The sample holds many counts of this clonotype. The chain has TRBV27 and TRBJ1-1; no clear D. Germline V lookup: CDR1 MNHEY, CDR2 SMNVEV (reference sequence). V lost 7 bases and J 0 bases, leaving 21 bases between the germline ends. The CDR3 runs to 17 residues. Written as DNA, the CDR3 is TGTGCCAGCACGACCCCGGGGTTAAATGGGATGAACACTGAAGCTTTCTTT. The encoded protein is CASTTPGLNGMNTEAFF.

This clonotype was seen repeatedly, ten times or more. The chain has TRBV9 and TRBJ2-5, with 9 bases identical to TRBD2. The CDR3 length is 14 residues. Germline CDR1 is SGDLS and CDR2 is YYNGEE. Trimming at V came to 2 bases and at J to 4 bases, leaving 3 bases not matched to a gene. CDR3: CASSVMTSGETQYF. The CDR3 coding sequence is TGTGCCAGCAGCGTGATGACTAGCGGAGAGACCCAGTACTTC.

This clonotype has a count of ten or more. The chain links TRBV28 to TRBJ2-1, with 10 bases matching TRBD2. The V segment lost 4 bases and the J segment 8 bases; nucleotides outside the gene matches: 17. The length of the CDR3 is 18 residues. Germline V gene sequence: CDR1 MDHEN, CDR2 SYDVKM. The CDR3 DNA reads as TGTGCCAGCAGTTCACCCCAAAGGACTAGCGGAGGAGGGGATGAGCAGTTCTTC. This sequence encodes CASSSPQRTSGGGDEQFF.

The sample holds many counts of this clonotype. This chain links TRBV6-1 with TRBJ1-4, with TRBD1 as a possible D gene (5 bases). The V gene lost 2 bases and the J gene lost 1 base, with 8 bases spanning the gap. The CDR3 runs to 15 residues. Germline-derived CDR1 and CDR2 are MNHNS and SASEGT. The CDR3 bases are TGTGCCAGCAGTGAACAGGGTGTAACTAATGAAAAACTGTTTTTT. This translates into CASSEQGVTNEKLFF.

The chain has TRBV6-5 and TRBJ1-2, with a possible D match to TRBD1 (5 bases). The germline V gene has CDR1 MNHEY and CDR2 SVGAGI. This CDR3 contains 22 residues. V was clipped by 3 bases and J by 8 bases, with 40 bases between them. In DNA, the CDR3 is TGTGCCAGCAGTTATTCCACTCGACAGTTGATCCTCGGGTTTGGGGAACCTGGAGGCTACACCTTC. This gives the protein CASSYSTRQLILGFGEPGGYTF.

This clonotype was seen repeatedly, ten times or more. J is TRBJ1-2 and V is TRBV30; D unclear. CDR1 is GTSNPN and CDR2 is SVGIG in the germline V gene (reference sequence). The CDR3 has 12 residues. Trimming left V 4 bases short and J 2 bases short, with 8 bases between. CDR3 sequence (DNA): TGTGCCTGGACCCTCTACAACTATGGCTACACCTTC. This sequence encodes CAWTLYNYGYTF.

This clonotype was found a few times. The CDR3 DNA reads as TGTGCCAGCAGCGTAGGTACGGGAAGCACTGAAGCTTTCTTT. This codes for CASSVGTGSTEAFF. The V call is TRBV9, the J call TRBJ1-1; D is unclear. Between the trimmed V and J ends, which lost 0 bases and 4 bases, there was a span of 10 bases. CDR3 length: 14 residues. The germline CDR1 and CDR2 sequences are SGDLS and YYNGEE.